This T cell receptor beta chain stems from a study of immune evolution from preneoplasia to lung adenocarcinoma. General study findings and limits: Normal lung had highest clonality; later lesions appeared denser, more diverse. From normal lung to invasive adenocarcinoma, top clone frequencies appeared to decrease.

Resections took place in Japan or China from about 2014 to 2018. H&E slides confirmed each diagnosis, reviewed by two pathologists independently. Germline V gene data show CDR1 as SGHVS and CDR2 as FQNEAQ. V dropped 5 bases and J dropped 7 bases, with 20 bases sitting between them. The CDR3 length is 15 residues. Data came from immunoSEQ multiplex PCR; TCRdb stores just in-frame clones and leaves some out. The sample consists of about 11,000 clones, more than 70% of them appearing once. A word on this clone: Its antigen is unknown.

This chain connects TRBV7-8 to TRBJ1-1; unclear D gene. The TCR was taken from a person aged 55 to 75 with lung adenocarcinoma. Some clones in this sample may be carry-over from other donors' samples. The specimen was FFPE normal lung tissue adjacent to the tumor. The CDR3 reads CASSPRTGLNGEAFF. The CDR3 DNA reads TGTGCCAGCAGCCCCCGAACGGGCTTAAACGGTGAAGCTTTCTTT.